This TCR beta chain comes out of a study of cytomegalovirus exposure and HLA in healthy donors (dated by TCRdb to 2017 to 2019). Regarding the complete study: In an earlier analysis of fewer than 750 of the donors, 250 to 350 Gb of sequence data and 120 million or so unique TCR beta sequences from about 190 million T cells were reported. About 280 gigabases of sequencing data and 70 million to 95 million unique TCR sequences made up an early release that covered 640 HLA-typed donors. Of the roughly 400 genotyped donors, about 84% fell in the genetic ancestry cluster associated with self-reported Caucasian donors. The aim of the study was to test whether cataloging public T cell receptors could identify signatures of past pathogen exposure. The T cell repertoires of 666 subjects were profiled by immunosequencing and related to cytomegalovirus serostatus. Besides the first cohort of approximately 710 subjects, a separate validation cohort made up of around 120 different subjects was used. To predict cytomegalovirus infection status, the study combined high-throughput TCR immunosequencing, statistical association of individual TCRs with disease status, and machine learning. A later analysis re-examined previously published TCR beta repertoires from 500 to 700 donors and added high-resolution HLA genotyping to investigate patterns of TCR occurrence. Rather than drawing on any new phenotypic data, the later analysis identified candidate immune exposures from TCR beta sequences and the way those sequences occurred across donors. In an earlier analysis of a few hundred of the donors, high-throughput TCR beta sequencing was used to judge whether each TCR beta V gene segment behaved as functional or pseudogenic. Alongside the repertoire data, information on donor age, sex, ethnicity and CMV serostatus was compiled. Genome-wide SNP genotypes for about 55% of the roughly 670 donors were used in a later genetic analysis, which treated that subset as a discovery cohort. All discovery cohort repertoires had been generated using a single sequencing platform. Both class I and class II loci were covered by HLA typing, at four-digit resolution. Typing coverage varied by locus: roughly 629-630 donors for A, B, C, DRB1 and DQB1; roughly 520 for DQA1; 606 for DPA1; more than 450 for DPB1. Because of strong linkage in the cohort, roughly five DR-DQ haplotypes were treated as single units for association and clustering. Among about 400 genotyped donors of the cohort, an average of approximately 220,000 unique TCR beta nucleotide sequences was sequenced per donor, of which 15% to 20% were non-productive. The investigation overall reported the following: At a false discovery rate of 0.05, a later analysis linked about 16,000 TCR beta sequences to specific HLA alleles. According to a later analysis, TCR association rates differed among HLA loci, with DRB1 alleles showing the most associated TCRs and HLA-C alleles showing the fewest. Linkage disequilibrium might explain the correlated functional status among segregating V segments, but an unknown experimental factor could not be excluded. The classifier was reported to diagnose cytomegalovirus status with high specificity and sensitivity in both the original cohort and the validation cohort. Three of the identified cytomegalovirus-associated TCR beta chains were confirmed in vitro to be specific for cytomegalovirus antigens. Several of the top co-occurrence clusters appeared to be linked to parvovirus B19, influenza, CMV and Epstein-Barr virus, according to a later analysis. While some public TCRs were present in many individuals, most TCR sequences turned up only very rarely across donors. In a later analysis, HLA-associated TCR beta chains showed more clonal expansion and lower generation probabilities than non-associated chains that were equally common. A total of about 150 TCR beta chains were listed by the study as associated with cytomegalovirus. A further reported finding was that TCR beta sequences accurately predicted the HLA-A and HLA-B alleles for most subjects in the first cohort. Only TCR beta chains were sequenced in this cohort, and the absence of alpha or paired-chain data limited detectable features. HLA typing was unavailable for some donors at each locus, so association tests used only the typed subset. The authors suggested that the approach could potentially be extended to other disease states and immunological phenotypes. Presence/absence analyses assumed roughly uniform sequencing depth across donors, an assumption that may not hold. According to a later genetic analysis, donors in an Asian-associated ancestry cluster had fewer N-insertions in productive TCRs than the roughly 670-donor mean. A cluster of highly shared sequence variants was judged likely to be a technical artifact of the sequencing pipeline. A later analysis found that most CMV-associated TCR beta chains appeared HLA-restricted, with HLA associations seemingly driven largely by CMV exposure. Because counts were too low, fewer than 20 rarely observed V segments, including chromosome 9 orphons, were excluded from the earlier analysis of some 590 of the donors. When HLA alleles, especially DR and DQ, strongly co-occurred, attributing TCR associations to individual alleles was difficult. An earlier analysis of 587 of the donors showed that most TCR beta V segments appeared in productive rearrangements either about 90% or about 30% of the time, which broadly matched IMGT annotations. V-gene and J-gene trimming of TCR beta chains was associated with a missense DCLRE1C variant in a later genetic analysis, and the association was replicated in an independent cohort. The only immune exposure information available for the cohort was CMV serostatus.

Receptor amplification or capture employed the immunoSEQ multiplex PCR assay. A mixture of 60 forward primers for TCR Vbeta segments and 13 reverse primers for TCR Jbeta segments was used in the multiplex PCR. Amplification of the CDR3 region of rearranged TCR beta genes was performed with a multiplex PCR assay on genomic DNA. The Illumina HiSeq System was used to sequence the amplified TCR beta libraries as 87-base-pair reads. As for the original processing: A later analysis counted 65 million to 90 million unique TCR beta chains across the 550 to 800 repertoires, and some 12 million of these chains were shared by at least two donors. Raw reads were error-corrected and collapsed into unique sequences by a nearest-neighbor algorithm in which closely related sequences were merged to remove PCR and sequencing errors. Alignment of CDR3 sequences to IMGT reference sequences was used to assign V, D and J gene segments. For a sequence to be retained, at least a six-nucleotide match to both a V gene segment and a J gene segment was required. A rearrangement counted as productive if the CDR3 had no stop codons and remained in frame with V and J, and every other rearrangement counted as non-productive. CDR3 was defined according to IMGT convention as the region running from the second conserved V-encoded cysteine to the conserved J-encoded phenylalanine. In an earlier analysis of 500 to 650 of the donors, sequences lacking an unambiguous match to a single V gene segment were excluded. In an earlier analysis of several hundred of the donors, a V segment was called functional when productive rearrangements were above 56.7%, and segregating when the standard deviation between donors exceeded 5%. A statistical classification framework was built to diagnose cytomegalovirus status from the catalog of TCR beta chain sequences. In a later analysis, TCR nucleotide sequences were compared against IMGT/GENE-DB human TR gene sequences so that V and J genes could be assigned. Using the TCRdist pipeline, a later analysis assigned CDR3 sequences along with most-parsimonious VDJ recombination scenarios. In a later analysis, each TCR beta chain was defined by its CDR3 amino acid sequence together with its V-gene family, and reads without a unique V-gene family were excluded. In a later analysis, several hundred highly shared, low-generation-probability nucleotide sequences were removed to address suspected cross-contamination and a sequencing artifact. In a later analysis, a clonal expansion index was calculated for each public chain from normalized within-repertoire ranks of inferred template counts. In a later analysis, generation probabilities were computed with a VDJ recombination model fitted to out-of-frame rearrangements, and the resulting probabilities were checked against IGoR. In a later analysis, hypergeometric tests were used to score TCR-TCR, TCR-HLA and TCR-CMV co-occurrence, with a repertoire-size bias correction applied to TCR pairs. A later analysis estimated false discovery rates by permuting HLA or CMV assignments 20 times. In a later analysis, co-occurring TCRs were grouped using DBSCAN, with TCRdist sequence similarity added in when clustering inside HLA-allele-positive subsets. Repertoires with fewer than 30,000 or more than 120,000 public chains were left out of co-occurrence clustering, as were about 5 repertoires with anomalous nucleotide sharing. The table was pulled from immuneACCESS by TCRdb, which kept in-frame rearrangements only. Such tables lose some clones; where checked, under half of the loss comes from unresolved V genes, and the rest has no known cause. D and trimming come from the DNA, and the V and J calls and clone size come from that table. This sample has about 150,000 clones in its table, and around 80% of those were observed once. Together, the top ten hold 1% of the sample.

This clone was counted between two and nine times. The clone's antigen remains unknown. Within one base of it there is no much larger clone, and no base qualities were kept. In total, roughly 670 healthy bone marrow donors made up the cohort. At the time of sampling, every cohort member was nominally healthy, though immune exposures that went unrecorded were likely present. The donor was CMV seropositive and belonged to the group of some 290 seropositive cohort members. A peripheral blood sample was collected from each donor, and TCR beta sequencing was performed on peripheral blood mononuclear cells. Genomic DNA was extracted from the blood cell samples with the Qiagen DNeasy Blood Extraction Kit. The sequence derives from a woman between 50 and 59 years old in good health and CMV-seropositive. Sequences were obtained from PBMCs.

The DNA reads as follows: TGTGCCAGCAGCCTCGGGGGGGTAGGTCAGCCCCAGCATTTT. Its protein reads: CASSLGGVGQPQHF. The chain is assembled from TRBV5-5 and TRBJ1-5; the D gene is perhaps TRBD1, on 5 matching bases. CDR1 and CDR2 were assigned from the germline V gene (reference sequence) as SGHKS and YYEKEE. Its CDR3 holds 14 amino acids, cysteine through phenylalanine. Just CDR3 DNA is preserved here, 42 bases in frame from base 1. The trim is 4 bases for V and 6 bases for J, with a gap of 14 bases between the germline ends.